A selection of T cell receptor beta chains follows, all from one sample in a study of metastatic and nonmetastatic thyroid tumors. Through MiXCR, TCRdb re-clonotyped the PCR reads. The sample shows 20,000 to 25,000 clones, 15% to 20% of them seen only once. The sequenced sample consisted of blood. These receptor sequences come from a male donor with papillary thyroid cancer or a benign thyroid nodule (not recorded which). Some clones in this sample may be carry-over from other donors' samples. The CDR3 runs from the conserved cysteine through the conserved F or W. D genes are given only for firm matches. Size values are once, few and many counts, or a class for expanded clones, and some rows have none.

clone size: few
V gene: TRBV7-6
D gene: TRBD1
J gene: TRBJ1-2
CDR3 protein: CASSLGDRAGGYTF
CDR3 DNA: TGTGCCAGCAGCTTGGGGGACAGGGCGGGTGGCTACACCTTC

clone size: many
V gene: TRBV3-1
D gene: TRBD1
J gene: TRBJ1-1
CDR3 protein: CASSQRTGMNTEAFF
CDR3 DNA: TGTGCCAGCAGCCAAAGGACAGGGATGAACACTGAAGCTTTCTTT

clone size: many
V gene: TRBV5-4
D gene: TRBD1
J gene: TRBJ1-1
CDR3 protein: CASSWGTGWNTEAFF
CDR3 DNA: TGTGCCAGCAGCTGGGGGACAGGCTGGAACACTGAAGCTTTCTTT

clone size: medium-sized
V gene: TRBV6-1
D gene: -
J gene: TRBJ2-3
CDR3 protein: CASSLGAPDTQYF
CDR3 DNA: TGTGCCAGCAGCCTCGGAGCGCCAGATACGCAGTATTTT

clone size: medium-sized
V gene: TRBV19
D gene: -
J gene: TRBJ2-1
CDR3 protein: CASSTLMGNEQFF
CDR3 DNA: TGTGCCAGTAGTACTCTGATGGGGAATGAGCAGTTCTTC

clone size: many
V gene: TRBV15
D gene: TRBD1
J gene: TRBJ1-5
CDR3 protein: CATSRGWDSRKPQHF
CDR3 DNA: TGTGCCACCAGCAGGGGATGGGACAGTCGAAAGCCCCAGCATTTT

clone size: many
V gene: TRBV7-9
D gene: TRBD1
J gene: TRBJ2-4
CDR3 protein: CASSSGQGAAKNIQYF
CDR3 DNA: TGTGCCAGCAGCTCAGGACAGGGGGCAGCCAAAAACATTCAGTACTTC

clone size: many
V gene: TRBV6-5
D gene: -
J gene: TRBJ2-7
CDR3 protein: CASSSATLAYEQYF
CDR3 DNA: TGTGCCAGCAGTTCCGCGACACTGGCCTACGAGCAGTACTTC

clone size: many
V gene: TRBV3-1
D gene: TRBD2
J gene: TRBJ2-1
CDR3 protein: CASSQGVGTSSYNEQFF
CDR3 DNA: TGTGCCAGCAGCCAAGGAGTCGGGACTAGTTCCTACAATGAGCAGTTCTTC

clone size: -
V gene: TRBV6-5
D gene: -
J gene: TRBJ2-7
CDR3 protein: CASSYGTTDYEQYF
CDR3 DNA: TGTGCCAGCAGTTACGGGACAACTGATTACGAGCAGTACTTC

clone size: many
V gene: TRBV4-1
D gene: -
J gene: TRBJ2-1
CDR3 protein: CASSREISSYNEQFF
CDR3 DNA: TGCGCCAGCAGCAGGGAGATTAGCTCCTACAATGAGCAGTTCTTC

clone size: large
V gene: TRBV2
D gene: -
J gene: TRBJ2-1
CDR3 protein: CASSVRFPDSLTYNEQFF
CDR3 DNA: TGTGCCAGCAGTGTGAGGTTCCCAGACTCACTTACCTACAATGAGCAGTTCTTC

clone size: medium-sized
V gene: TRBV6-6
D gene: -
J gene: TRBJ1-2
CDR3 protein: CASSYSHPQNYGYTF
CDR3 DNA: TGTGCCAGCAGTTACTCGCATCCCCAAAACTATGGCTACACCTTC

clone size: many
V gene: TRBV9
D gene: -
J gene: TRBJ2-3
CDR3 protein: CASSVGGGADTQYF
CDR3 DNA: TGTGCCAGCAGCGTAGGAGGCGGGGCAGATACGCAGTATTTT

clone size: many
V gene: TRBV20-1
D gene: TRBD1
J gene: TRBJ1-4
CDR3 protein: CSARGTGRREKLFF
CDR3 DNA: TGCAGTGCTCGAGGGACAGGGCGTCGAGAAAAACTGTTTTTT

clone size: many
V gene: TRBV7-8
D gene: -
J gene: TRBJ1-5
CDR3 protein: CASNSEGGLYSNQPQHF
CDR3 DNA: TGTGCCAGCAACTCGGAGGGGGGCCTATATAGCAATCAGCCCCAGCATTTT

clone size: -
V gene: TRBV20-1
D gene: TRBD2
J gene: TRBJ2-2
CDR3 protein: CSAPSGRSGELFF
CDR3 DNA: TGCAGTGCCCCTAGCGGGAGGTCCGGGGAGCTGTTTTTT

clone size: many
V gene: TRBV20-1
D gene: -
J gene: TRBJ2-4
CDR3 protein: CSASGEAKNIQYF
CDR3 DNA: TGCAGTGCTTCCGGGGAAGCCAAAAACATTCAGTACTTC

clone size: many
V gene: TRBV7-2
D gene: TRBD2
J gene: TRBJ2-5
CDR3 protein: CASSSIAGVGTQYF
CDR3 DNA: TGTGCCAGCAGCTCCATAGCGGGAGTGGGGACCCAGTACTTC

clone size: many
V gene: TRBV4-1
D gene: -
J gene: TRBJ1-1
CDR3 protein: CASSQDWRRAEAFF
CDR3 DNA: TGCGCCAGCAGCCAAGATTGGAGGAGGGCTGAAGCTTTCTTT

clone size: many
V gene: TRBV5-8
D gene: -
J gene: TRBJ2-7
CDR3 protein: CASSLAQGKQYF
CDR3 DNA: TGTGCCAGCAGCTTGGCCCAGGGTAAGCAGTACTTC

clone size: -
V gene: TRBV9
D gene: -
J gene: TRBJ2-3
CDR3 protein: CASSVVPAVVGDTQYF
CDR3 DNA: TGTGCCAGCAGCGTCGTCCCAGCGGTAGTGGGGGATACGCAGTATTTT

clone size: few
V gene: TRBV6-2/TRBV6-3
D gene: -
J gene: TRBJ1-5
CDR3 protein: CASSPTGIGGDSNQPQHF
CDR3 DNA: TGTGCCAGCAGTCCTACGGGGATCGGAGGAGATAGCAATCAGCCCCAGCATTTT

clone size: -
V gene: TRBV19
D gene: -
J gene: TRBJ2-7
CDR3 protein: CATKGPPPDSYEQYF
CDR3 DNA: TGTGCCACCAAAGGGCCCCCACCGGACTCCTACGAGCAGTACTTC

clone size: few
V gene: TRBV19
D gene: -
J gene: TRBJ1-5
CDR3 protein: CASSIVVPPLAQHF
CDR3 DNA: TGTGCCAGTAGTATAGTGGTACCCCCACTGGCCCAGCATTTT

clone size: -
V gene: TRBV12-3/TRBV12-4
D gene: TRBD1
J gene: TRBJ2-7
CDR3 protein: CASRAGQGTSYEQYF
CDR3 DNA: TGTGCCAGCAGGGCGGGACAGGGAACCTCCTACGAGCAGTACTTC

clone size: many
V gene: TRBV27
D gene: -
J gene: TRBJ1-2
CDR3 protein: CASSLSRRSYGYTF
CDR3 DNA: TGTGCCAGCAGTTTATCTAGGCGGTCCTATGGCTACACCTTC

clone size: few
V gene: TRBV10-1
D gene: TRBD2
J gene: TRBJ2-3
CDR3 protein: CASSCLSGRRGTDTQYF
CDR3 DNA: TGCGCCAGCAGCTGCCTTAGCGGGAGGAGGGGCACAGATACGCAGTATTTT

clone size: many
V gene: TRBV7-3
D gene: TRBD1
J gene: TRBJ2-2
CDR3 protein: CASSSWTGSNTGELFF
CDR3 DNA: TGTGCCAGCAGCTCCTGGACAGGGAGCAACACCGGGGAGCTGTTTTTT

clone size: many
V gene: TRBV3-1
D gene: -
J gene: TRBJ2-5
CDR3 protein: CASSQRRGAQYF
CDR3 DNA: TGTGCCAGCAGCCAGAGACGAGGAGCCCAGTACTTC

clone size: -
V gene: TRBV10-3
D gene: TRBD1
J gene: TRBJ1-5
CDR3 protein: CAIPDREGHQPQHF
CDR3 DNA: TGTGCCATTCCCGACAGGGAGGGTCATCAGCCCCAGCATTTT

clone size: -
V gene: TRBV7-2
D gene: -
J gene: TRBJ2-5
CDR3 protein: CASSWTASEGVQYF
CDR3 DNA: TGTGCCAGCAGCTGGACAGCGAGTGAAGGGGTCCAGTACTTC

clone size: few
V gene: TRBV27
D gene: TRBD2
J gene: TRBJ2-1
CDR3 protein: CASSAGLAISSYNEQFF
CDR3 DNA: TGTGCCAGCAGTGCCGGACTAGCAATAAGCTCCTACAATGAGCAGTTCTTC

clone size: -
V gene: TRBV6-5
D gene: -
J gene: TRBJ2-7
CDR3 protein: CASSYVGEGGEQYF
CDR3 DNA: TGTGCCAGCAGTTACGTGGGGGAAGGGGGCGAGCAGTACTTC

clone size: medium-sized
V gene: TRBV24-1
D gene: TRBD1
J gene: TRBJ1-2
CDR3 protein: CATSDSTGQLYGYTF
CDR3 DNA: TGTGCCACCAGTGATTCGACGGGACAGCTTTATGGCTACACCTTC

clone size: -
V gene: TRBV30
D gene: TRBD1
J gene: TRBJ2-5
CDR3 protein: CAWSRDRGRETQYF
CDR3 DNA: TGTGCCTGGAGTCGGGACAGGGGAAGGGAGACCCAGTACTTC